This T cell receptor beta chain was sequenced in a study of blood T cells in healthy people across ages. Combining a sample-barcoded 5' primer with a J-beta primer mix, a second PCR ran for roughly 7 to 11 cycles. TCRdb itself ran the 5' RACE reads through MiXCR, one entry per CDR3 protein. There are around 1,000,000 distinct CDR3 sequences in the sample; less than 45% occur only once, and about 12% lies in the top ten. This CDR3 region has 13 residues. Trimming removed 6 bases at V and 5 bases at J, with 11 bases between. Per germline, CDR1 LGHNA and CDR2 YNFKEQ. The clonotype comes from a man aged 18 to 35 in good health. The sample was blood. V gene TRBV4-2 combines with J gene TRBJ2-1; the D gene is possibly TRBD2 (5 bases). CDR3 residues: CASRRLADNEQFF. The DNA of the CDR3 is TGTGCCAGCAGGAGGCTAGCCGACAATGAGCAGTTCTTC.